These 28 T cell receptor beta chains originate from one sample sequenced in a study of early T cells in non-severe SARS-CoV-2 infection. TCRdb used MiXCR to reprocess the 5' RACE reads, holding one entry per CDR3 protein. Of about 38,000 distinct CDR3 sequences in the sample, roughly 6.8% are singletons; the top ten hold approximately 24%. This material consisted of whole blood, taken at baseline. The receptor set was obtained from an adult who was a healthcare worker with PCR-confirmed SARS-CoV-2 infection or an uninfected control (not recorded which).

This clonotype was seen repeatedly, ten times or more. This chain uses TRBV7-9 with TRBJ1-5, with 8 bases matching TRBD1. V lost 5 bases, J lost 0 bases, and 3 bases stayed unmatched. CDR1 SEHNR and CDR2 FQNEAQ come from the germline V gene (reference sequence). CDR3 length: 15 amino acids. The CDR3 DNA is TGTGCCAGCAGCGTAGACAGGGGTAGCAATCAGCCCCAGCATTTT. Amino acids: CASSVDRGSNQPQHF.

In its sample, this clonotype was seen many times. This rearrangement joins TRBV3-1 to TRBJ2-5; no definite D call. Per germline, CDR1 LGHDT and CDR2 YNNKEL (reference sequence). The CDR3 extends over 13 amino acids. Trimming left V 2 bases short and J 2 bases short, with 6 bases between. CDR3 sequence (DNA): TGTGCCAGCAGCCAAAACCAACAAGAGACCCAGTACTTC. This gives the protein CASSQNQQETQYF.

This clonotype is classed as medium-sized (0.01 to 0.1%). The chain uses TRBV3-1 and TRBJ1-1; D unresolved. The CDR3 covers 11 residues. From germline, CDR1 is LGHDT and CDR2 YNNKEL (reference sequence). The V gene lost 4 bases and the J gene lost 6 bases, with 6 bases spanning the gap. CDR3 sequence reads: CASSRSAEAFF. In DNA, the CDR3 is TGTGCCAGCAGCCGGTCAGCTGAAGCTTTCTTT.

This clonotype showed up just once. The chain carries TRBV5-5 and TRBJ2-5; 10 bases match TRBD2. Germline CDR1 SGHKS, CDR2 YYEKEE (reference sequence). This CDR3 is built from 14 residues. V was clipped by 5 bases and J by 5 bases; unmatched bases: 6. CDR3 DNA: TGTGCCAGCAGAGCGACTAGCGGGTCCGAGACCCAGTACTTC. Its translation: CASRATSGSETQYF.

This clonotype was counted at least ten times. The chain is built from TRBV29-1 and TRBJ2-1; 8 nucleotides agree with TRBD2. Germline lookup yields CDR1 SQVTM and CDR2 ANQGSEA. The CDR3 is made up of 15 amino acids. The V gene end was trimmed by 6 bases and the J gene end by 5 bases; junction bases not matched to a gene: 12. The CDR3 spells CSVPKAGVQDNEQFF. The CDR3, as DNA: TGCAGCGTCCCCAAAGCGGGAGTTCAGGACAATGAGCAGTTCTTC.

The chain recombines TRBV6-6 with TRBJ1-1; 9 nucleotides agree with TRBD1. V shed 7 bases, J shed 2 bases, and the junction held 5 bases outside the gene matches. Germline V gene sequence: CDR1 MNHNY, CDR2 SVGAGI (reference sequence). There are 14 residues in the CDR3. DNA of the CDR3: TGTGCCAGCACCCAGGGACAGGGAAACACTGAAGCTTTCTTT. Its translation is CASTQGQGNTEAFF.

The chain uses TRBV7-2 and TRBJ2-3; TRBD2 is a possible D gene (6 bases). This CDR3 comprises 16 residues. CDR1 and CDR2 (germline): SGHTA, FQGNSA. Trimming left V 5 bases short and J 5 bases short, with 20 bases between. Written as DNA, the CDR3 is TGTGCCAGCAGCGAGCGGGCGCCGGGATTTAGAGATACGCAGTATTTT. Its translation: CASSERAPGFRDTQYF. Looking up the rest from reference TRBV7-2 and TRBJ2-3 gives the full variable domain: GAGVSQSPSNKVTEKGKDVELRCDPISGHTALYWYRQSLGQGLEFLIYFQGNSAPDKSGLPSDRFSAERTGGSVSTLTIQRTQQEDSAVYLCASSERAPGFRDTQYFGPGTRLTVL.

This chain links TRBV7-9 with TRBJ2-1; D gene uncertain. The CDR3 is 14 amino acids. Trimming took 3 bases from V and 8 from J, leaving 14 bases between them. Germline CDR1 and CDR2: SEHNR and FQNEAQ (reference sequence). DNA for the CDR3: TGTGCCAGCAGCTTTAGCCTGCCGGTGGATGAGCAGTTCTTC. It yields the protein CASSFSLPVDEQFF.

This clonotype was counted many times. The rearrangement links TRBV11-2 to TRBJ1-5, with D possibly being TRBD1 (6 bases). From germline, CDR1 is SGHAT and CDR2 FQNNGV. The CDR3 has 17 residues. V was shortened by 4 bases and J by 0 bases, with 16 bases between the two germline ends. The CDR3 DNA follows: TGTGCCAGCAGCTCGGGAATCGACAGGAGTAGCAATCAGCCCCAGCATTTT. Translated: CASSSGIDRSSNQPQHF.

This clonotype was observed many times. The rearrangement joins TRBV25-1 to TRBJ1-5; possible D gene TRBD1, 6 bases. The germline V and J ends were trimmed by 4 bases and 1 base, with 14 bases remaining between them. Germline V gene sequence: CDR1 MGHDK, CDR2 SYGVNS. The CDR3 is 16 amino acids. DNA for the CDR3: TGTGCCAGCAGTGTACAGGGTGATTCGAGCAATCAGCCCCAGCATTTT. Encoded protein: CASSVQGDSSNQPQHF.

The chain has TRBV28 and TRBJ2-6; 9 positions match TRBD1. The CDR3 has 17 residues. The V gene's germline CDR1 is MDHEN and CDR2 SYDVKM. V was clipped by 1 base and J by 3 bases; unmatched bases: 4. In DNA form, the CDR3 reads TGTGCCAGCAGTTTATCGGGACAGGGCAGTGGGGCCAACGTCCTGACTTTC. Translated, it gives CASSLSGQGSGANVLTF.

This clonotype was seen repeatedly, ten times or more. This sequence joins TRBV11-2 and TRBJ2-5, with a weak D call TRBD1 (6 bases). CDR1 SGHAT and CDR2 FQNNGV come from the germline V gene. V was shortened by 2 bases and J by 0 bases, with 7 bases between the two germline ends. There are 14 residues in the CDR3. In DNA, the CDR3 is TGTGCCAGCAGCTTAAGACAGGACCAAGAGACCCAGTACTTC. Its translation: CASSLRQDQETQYF.

The chain combines TRBV28 with TRBJ2-6; D unresolved. The CDR3 length is 14 residues. Trimming shortened V by 7 bases and J by 0 bases, and 7 bases separated the two germline ends. CDR1 MDHEN and CDR2 SYDVKM come from the germline V gene. In DNA, the CDR3 is TGTGCCAGCACCGGGCCCTCTGGGGCCAACGTCCTGACTTTC. Its protein product is CASTGPSGANVLTF.

This clonotype came up a few times. V is TRBV29-1 and J is TRBJ2-2, with D possibly being TRBD1 or TRBD2 (6 bases each). Germline V gene data show CDR1 as SQVTM and CDR2 as ANQGSEA. The CDR3 sequence is 16 residues long. With 3 bases removed from V and 4 bases from J, the gap between germline ends came to 18 bases. CDR3 coding DNA: TGCAGCGTTGATCGGTCAAGGGGGGCGGGCACCGGGGAGCTGTTTTTT. Encoded protein: CSVDRSRGAGTGELFF.

This clonotype was seen only a few times. J is TRBJ1-1 and V is TRBV6-6, with 10 bases that match TRBD1. Germline loops: CDR1 MNHNY, CDR2 SVGAGI (reference sequence). The CDR3 is 16 amino acids. V dropped 0 bases and J dropped 3; count of bases not matched to a gene: 4. The CDR3 is CASSYSPGQGHTEAFF. The CDR3 DNA reads as TGTGCCAGCAGTTACTCTCCGGGACAGGGGCACACTGAAGCTTTCTTT.

This clonotype was recorded at least ten times. J is TRBJ1-2 and V is TRBV6-5; D remains unclear. From germline, CDR1 is MNHEY and CDR2 SVGAGI. CDR3 size: 13 residues. V lost 0 bases, J lost 5 bases, and 7 bases lay in between. The CDR3, as DNA: TGTGCCAGCAGTTACTCGACCAGATATGGCTACACCTTC. Translating gives CASSYSTRYGYTF.

The rearrangement joins TRBV3-1 to TRBJ2-5, with D tentatively TRBD2 (6 bases). The CDR3 sequence is 15 residues long. The V end lost 2 bases, the J end lost 5 bases, and 15 bases lay between the germline ends. Germline V CDR1 and CDR2: LGHDT, YNNKEL (reference sequence). The CDR3 sequence: CASSQTQTRSETQYF. The CDR3 coding sequence is TGTGCCAGCAGCCAAACCCAGACTAGATCGGAGACCCAGTACTTC.

This clonotype was seen repeatedly, ten times or more. This chain links TRBV5-1 with TRBJ2-2; 11 bases are a match to TRBD2. Trimming took 0 bases from V and 4 from J; bases not matched to a gene: 5. Germline V gene data show CDR1 as SGHRS and CDR2 as YFSETQ. There are 17 residues in the CDR3. CDR3 residues: CASSLELAGAGTGELFF. The CDR3 DNA sequence: TGCGCCAGCAGCTTGGAACTAGCGGGAGCGGGCACCGGGGAGCTGTTTTTT.

This clonotype was seen many times. The V call is TRBV3-1, the J call TRBJ2-6; D not certain. This CDR3 is 16 amino acids long. Trimming left V 2 bases short and J 0 bases short, with 8 bases between. Germline V gene lookup returns CDR1 LGHDT and CDR2 YNNKEL (reference sequence). CDR3 region: CASSQPYRSGANVLTF. As DNA, the CDR3 is TGTGCCAGCAGCCAACCATACCGCTCTGGGGCCAACGTCCTGACTTTC.

The sample holds many counts of this clonotype. The chain employs TRBV28 and TRBJ2-1, with 9 bases fitting TRBD2. Looked up from germline, CDR1 is MDHEN and CDR2 is SYDVKM. Trimming removed 7 bases from V and 4 bases from J; junction bases left unmatched: 5. CDR3 length equals 14 residues. In DNA, the CDR3 is TGTGCCAGCATACTGACTAGCGGATACAATGAGCAGTTCTTC. Its protein is CASILTSGYNEQFF.

This chain connects TRBV7-2 to TRBJ1-2, with no clear D. The CDR3 runs to 13 residues. The germline V and J ends were trimmed by 5 bases and 7 bases, with 14 bases remaining between them. The V gene's germline CDR1 is SGHTA and CDR2 FQGNSA. This CDR3 is CASSPQIGGGYTF. The CDR3 DNA is TGTGCCAGCAGCCCCCAAATAGGAGGTGGCTACACCTTC.

This clonotype came up a few times. Its ends do not fully match the called genes, so a read error is possible. This rearrangement joins TRBV6-5 to TRBJ1-6; TRBD1 matches at 9 bases. CDR1 is MNHEY, CDR2 SVGAGI, per germline. This CDR3 is built from 15 residues. The CDR3 sequence is CASSLLGQGGSPFHF. The CDR3 DNA reads as TGTGCCAGCAGTTTATTGGGACAGGGCGGCTCACCCTTCCACTTT.

This clonotype has ten or more counts. V usage is TRBV7-9 and J usage is TRBJ1-2; no definite D call. This CDR3 has 13 amino acids. The V end was cut by 5 bases, the J end by 2 bases, with 9 bases between. CDR1 SEHNR and CDR2 FQNEAQ come from the germline V gene (reference sequence). The CDR3 bases are TGTGCCAGCAGCGAGACAATCAACTATGGCTACACCTTC. Translation gives CASSETINYGYTF.

Many counts were recorded for this clonotype. The chain couples TRBV28 to TRBJ2-3, with TRBD2 as a possible D gene (6 bases). V lost 5 bases to trimming and J lost 2 bases, with 11 bases between them. Germline V gene data show CDR1 as MDHEN and CDR2 as SYDVKM. The CDR3 loop spans 14 amino acids. For the CDR3, the DNA is TGTGCCAGCAGTCCTGGGACTCACACAGATACGCAGTATTTT. Amino acid sequence: CASSPGTHTDTQYF.

The V call is TRBV6-4, the J call TRBJ2-2; D gene ambiguous. Per germline, CDR1 MRHNA and CDR2 SNTAGT. This CDR3 region has 14 residues. V was clipped by 4 bases and J by 1 base, with 7 bases between them. This chain's CDR3 is CASSVSLNTGELFF. The CDR3 DNA reads as TGTGCCAGCAGTGTGAGTCTGAACACCGGGGAGCTGTTTTTT.

The chain joins TRBV4-3 to TRBJ1-2, with a possible D match to TRBD1 (5 bases). The CDR3 covers 15 residues. Looked up from germline, CDR1 is LGHNA and CDR2 is YSLEER. V was shortened by 0 bases and J by 4 bases, with 12 bases between the two germline ends. CDR3 amino acids: CASSQDTGGPYGYTF. As DNA, the CDR3 is TGCGCCAGCAGCCAAGATACAGGAGGGCCCTATGGCTACACCTTC.

This clonotype was counted ten times or more. This chain uses TRBV20-1 with TRBJ1-6; the D is unclear. The ends were cut back, 1 base at V and 0 bases at J, with 13 bases in the middle. The CDR3 spans 17 residues. Germline V gives CDR1 DFQATT, CDR2 SNEGSKA (reference sequence). DNA of the CDR3: TGCAGTGCTAGAGGAGGGATCGAGAGCTCCTATAATTCACCCCTCCACTTT. Protein: CSARGGIESSYNSPLHF.

The genes are TRBV10-2 and TRBJ2-7, with TRBD1 identical over 7 bases. CDR3 length equals 12 residues. Germline trimming cut 7 bases from V and 7 bases from J; bases unmatched to any gene: 7. In germline, CDR1 is WSHSY, CDR2 SAAADI. CDR3: CASTPTGREQYF. CDR3 DNA: TGCGCCAGCACCCCGACAGGGCGTGAGCAGTACTTC.